This TCR beta chain is drawn from a study of cytomegalovirus exposure and HLA in healthy donors. Study overall: Samples from HLA-typed donors yielded about 86 million unique TCRs in an early data release. Whole-study results and caveats: Earlier analysis yielded a pattern in which most TCR beta V segments were productive about 90% or about 30% of the time. Reports showed the classifier diagnosing cytomegalovirus status with high specificity and sensitivity.

13 Jbeta primers and 60 Vbeta primers were used for the PCR. TCRdb's table, derived via immunoSEQ multiplex PCR, lists solely in-frame clones and lacks some. Altogether 90,000 to 100,000 clones are present, 60% to 80% being singletons, with the ten largest covering about 8.3%. All the people who gave samples were healthy bone marrow donors. This clone was counted between two and nine times. What it binds is unknown. V trimming: 6 bases; J trimming: 3 bases; junction bases outside the gene matches: 6. The CDR3 contains 14 residues. Looked up from germline, CDR1 is MNHEY and CDR2 is SVGAGI. V and J are TRBV6-5 and TRBJ2-7, with 9 bases fitting TRBD1. The TCR was taken from a female donor in good health and CMV-seronegative. The sequencing sample was made of PBMCs. CDR3 DNA: TGTGCCAGCAGCCTGTGGACAGGGGACTACGAGCAGTACTTC. It encodes CASSLWTGDYEQYF.